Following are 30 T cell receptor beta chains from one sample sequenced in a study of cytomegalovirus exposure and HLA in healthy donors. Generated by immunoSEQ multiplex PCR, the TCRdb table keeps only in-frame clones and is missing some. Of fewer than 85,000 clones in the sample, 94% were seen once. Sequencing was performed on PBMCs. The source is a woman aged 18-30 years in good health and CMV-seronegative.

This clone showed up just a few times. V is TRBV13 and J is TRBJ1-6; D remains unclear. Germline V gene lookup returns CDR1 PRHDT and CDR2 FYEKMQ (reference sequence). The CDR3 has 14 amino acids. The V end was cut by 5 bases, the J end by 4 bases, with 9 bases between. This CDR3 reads CASSPNQYNSPLHF. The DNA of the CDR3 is TGTGCCAGCAGCCCGAACCAGTATAATTCACCCCTCCACTTT.

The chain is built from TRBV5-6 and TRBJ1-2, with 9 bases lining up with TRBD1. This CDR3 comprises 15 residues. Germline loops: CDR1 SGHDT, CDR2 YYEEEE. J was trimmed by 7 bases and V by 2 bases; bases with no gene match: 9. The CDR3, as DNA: TGTGCCAGCAGCTTAGCATACGGGACAGGGTCTGGCTACACCTTC. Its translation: CASSLAYGTGSGYTF.

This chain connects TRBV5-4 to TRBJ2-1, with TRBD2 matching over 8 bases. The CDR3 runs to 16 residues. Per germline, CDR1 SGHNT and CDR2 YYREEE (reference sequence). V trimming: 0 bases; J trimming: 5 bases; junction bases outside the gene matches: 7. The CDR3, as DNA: TGTGCCAGCAGCTTGGATCGGGGGGGCTGGAACAATGAGCAGTTCTTC. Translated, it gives CASSLDRGGWNNEQFF.

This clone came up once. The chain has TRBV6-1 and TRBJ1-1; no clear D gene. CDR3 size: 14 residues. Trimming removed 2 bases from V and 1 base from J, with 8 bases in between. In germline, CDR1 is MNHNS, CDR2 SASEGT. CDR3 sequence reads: CASSEYPENTEAFF. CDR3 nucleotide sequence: TGTGCCAGCAGTGAATACCCAGAGAACACTGAAGCTTTCTTT.

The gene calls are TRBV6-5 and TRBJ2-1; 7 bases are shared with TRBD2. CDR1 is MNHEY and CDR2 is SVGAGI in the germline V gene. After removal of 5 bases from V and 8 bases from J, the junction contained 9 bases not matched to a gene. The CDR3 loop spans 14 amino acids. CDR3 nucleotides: TGTGCCAGCAGTAAAAAGCGGGGAAGGGATGAGCAGTTCTTC. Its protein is CASSKKRGRDEQFF.

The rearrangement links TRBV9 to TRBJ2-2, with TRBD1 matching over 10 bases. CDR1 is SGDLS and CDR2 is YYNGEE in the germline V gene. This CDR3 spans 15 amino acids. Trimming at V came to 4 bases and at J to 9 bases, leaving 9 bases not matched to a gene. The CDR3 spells CASSLGQGVRRELFF. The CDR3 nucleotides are TGTGCCAGCAGCCTCGGACAGGGGGTGAGGCGGGAGCTGTTTTTT.

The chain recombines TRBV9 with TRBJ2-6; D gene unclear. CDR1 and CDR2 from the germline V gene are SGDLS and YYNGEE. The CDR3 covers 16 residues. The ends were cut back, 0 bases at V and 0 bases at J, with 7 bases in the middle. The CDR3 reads CASSVGGSSGANVLTF. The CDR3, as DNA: TGTGCCAGCAGCGTAGGTGGTAGCTCTGGGGCCAACGTCCTGACTTTC.

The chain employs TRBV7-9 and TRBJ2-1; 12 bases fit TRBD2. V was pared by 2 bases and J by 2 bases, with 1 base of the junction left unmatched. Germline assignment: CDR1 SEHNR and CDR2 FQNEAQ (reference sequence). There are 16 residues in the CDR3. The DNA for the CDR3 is TGTGCCAGCAGCTTACTAGCGGGGGGGCCCTACAATGAGCAGTTCTTC. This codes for CASSLLAGGPYNEQFF.

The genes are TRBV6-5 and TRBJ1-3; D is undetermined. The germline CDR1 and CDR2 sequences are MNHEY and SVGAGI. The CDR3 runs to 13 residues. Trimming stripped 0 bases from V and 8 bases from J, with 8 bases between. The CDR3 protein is CASSYSAGDTIYF. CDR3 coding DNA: TGTGCCAGCAGTTACTCCGCGGGAGACACCATATATTTT.

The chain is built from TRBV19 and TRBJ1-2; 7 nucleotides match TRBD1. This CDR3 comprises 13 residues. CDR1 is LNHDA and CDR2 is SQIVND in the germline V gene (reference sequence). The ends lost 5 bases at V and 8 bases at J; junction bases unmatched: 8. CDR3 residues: CASSPRDRAGYTF. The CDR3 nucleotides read TGTGCCAGTAGTCCACGCGACAGGGCCGGCTACACCTTC.

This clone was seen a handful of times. The CDR3 protein is CASSLPGLAATDTQYF. The CDR3 bases are TGTGCCAGCAGCTTGCCGGGACTAGCCGCGACGGATACGCAGTATTTT. The V and J genes are TRBV5-4 and TRBJ2-3, with TRBD2 matching over 9 bases. Germline V gives CDR1 SGHNT, CDR2 YYREEE (reference sequence). J lost 6 bases, V lost 1 base, and 9 bases had no gene match. The length of the CDR3 is 16 residues. Supplemented by reference TRBV5-4 and TRBJ2-3, the full variable domain reads ETGVTQSPTHLIKTRGQQVTLRCSSQSGHNTVSWYQQALGQGPQFIFQYYREEENGRGNFPPRFSGLQFPNYSSELNVNALELDDSALYLCASSLPGLAATDTQYFGPGTRLTVL.

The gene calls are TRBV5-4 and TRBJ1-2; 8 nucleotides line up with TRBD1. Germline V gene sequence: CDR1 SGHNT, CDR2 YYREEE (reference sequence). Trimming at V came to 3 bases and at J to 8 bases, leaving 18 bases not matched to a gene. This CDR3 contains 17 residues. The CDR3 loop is CASSYHPRGLNLLGYTF. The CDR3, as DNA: TGTGCCAGCAGCTATCACCCCAGGGGGCTAAATTTATTAGGCTACACCTTC.

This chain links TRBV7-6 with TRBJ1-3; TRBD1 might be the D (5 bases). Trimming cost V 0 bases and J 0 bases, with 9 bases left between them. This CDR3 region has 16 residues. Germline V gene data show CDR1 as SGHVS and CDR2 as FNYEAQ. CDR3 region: CASSLATVLSGNTIYF. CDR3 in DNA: TGTGCCAGCAGCTTAGCGACAGTCCTCTCTGGAAACACCATATATTTT.

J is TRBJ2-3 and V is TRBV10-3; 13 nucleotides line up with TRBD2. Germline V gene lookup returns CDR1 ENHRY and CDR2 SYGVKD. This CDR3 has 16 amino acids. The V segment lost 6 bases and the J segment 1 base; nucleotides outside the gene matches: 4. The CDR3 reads CAISTTSGGRTDTQYF. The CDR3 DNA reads TGTGCCATCAGCACGACTAGCGGGGGGCGCACAGATACGCAGTATTTT.

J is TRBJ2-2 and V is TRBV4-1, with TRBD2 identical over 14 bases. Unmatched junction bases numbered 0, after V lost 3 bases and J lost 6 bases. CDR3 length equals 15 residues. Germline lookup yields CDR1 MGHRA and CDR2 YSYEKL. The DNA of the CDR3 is TGCGCCAGCAGCCAGACTAGCGGGGGGGCCGGGGAGCTGTTTTTT. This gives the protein CASSQTSGGAGELFF.

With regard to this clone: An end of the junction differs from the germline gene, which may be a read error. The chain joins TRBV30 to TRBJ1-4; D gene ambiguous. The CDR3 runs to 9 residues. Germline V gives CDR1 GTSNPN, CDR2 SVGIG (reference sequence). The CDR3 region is CAWSVAGCF. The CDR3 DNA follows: TGTGCCTGGAGTGTAGCGGGTTGCTTT.

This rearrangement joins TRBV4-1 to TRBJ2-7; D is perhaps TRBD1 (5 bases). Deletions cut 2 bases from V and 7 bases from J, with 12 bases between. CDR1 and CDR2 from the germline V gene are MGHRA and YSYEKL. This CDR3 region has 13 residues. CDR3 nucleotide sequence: TGCGCCAGCAGCCAACTGGGGCTGGGAGAGCAGTACTTC. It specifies CASSQLGLGEQYF.

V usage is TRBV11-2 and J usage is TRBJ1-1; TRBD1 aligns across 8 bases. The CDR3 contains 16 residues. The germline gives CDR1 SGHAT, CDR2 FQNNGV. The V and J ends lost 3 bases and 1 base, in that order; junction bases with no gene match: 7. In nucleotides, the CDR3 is TGTGCCAGCAGCTTGGGGAGTGGGACAGGGAACACTGAAGCTTTCTTT. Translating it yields CASSLGSGTGNTEAFF.

For the CDR3, the DNA is TGTGCCAGCAGTGAAGTGGGGGGCTCCTATAATTCACCCCTCCACTTT. As protein: CASSEVGGSYNSPLHF. The rearrangement links TRBV6-1 to TRBJ1-6; maybe TRBD1 (5 bases). CDR1 and CDR2 (germline): MNHNS, SASEGT. This CDR3 is 16 amino acids long. The V and J ends lost 1 base and 0 bases respectively, with 7 bases between them.

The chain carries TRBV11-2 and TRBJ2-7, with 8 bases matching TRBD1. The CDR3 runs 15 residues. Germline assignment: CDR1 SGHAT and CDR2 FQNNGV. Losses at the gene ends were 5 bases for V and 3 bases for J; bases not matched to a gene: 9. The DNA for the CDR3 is TGTGCCAGCAGCCCGATCGACAGGGGAAACTACGAGCAGTACTTC. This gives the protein CASSPIDRGNYEQYF.

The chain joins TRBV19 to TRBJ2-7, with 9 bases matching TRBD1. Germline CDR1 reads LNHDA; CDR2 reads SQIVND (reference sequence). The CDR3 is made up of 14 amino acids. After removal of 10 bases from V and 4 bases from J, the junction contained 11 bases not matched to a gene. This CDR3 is CATRDRVKRYEQYF. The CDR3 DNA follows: TGTGCCACCAGGGACAGGGTAAAAAGATACGAGCAGTACTTC. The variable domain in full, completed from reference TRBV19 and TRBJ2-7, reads DGGITQSPKYLFRKEGQNVTLSCEQNLNHDAMYWYRQDPGQGLRLIYYSQIVNDFQKGDIAEGYSVSREKKESFPLTVTSAQKNPTAFYLCATRDRVKRYEQYFGPGTRLTVT.

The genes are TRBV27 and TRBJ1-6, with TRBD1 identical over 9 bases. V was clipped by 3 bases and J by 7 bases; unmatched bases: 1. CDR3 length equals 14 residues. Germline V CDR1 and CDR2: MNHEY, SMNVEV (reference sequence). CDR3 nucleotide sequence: TGTGCCAGCAGTTTGACAGGGGGAAATTCACCCCTCCACTTT. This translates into CASSLTGGNSPLHF.

The CDR3 reads CASHGLAGYNEQFF. In DNA, the CDR3 is TGTGCCAGCCACGGACTAGCGGGGTACAATGAGCAGTTCTTC. The chain recombines TRBV11-1 with TRBJ2-1, with 12 bases fitting TRBD2. This CDR3 comprises 14 residues. V lost 8 bases, J lost 4 bases, and 3 bases stayed unmatched. Germline CDR1 reads SGHAT; CDR2 reads FQDESV (reference sequence).

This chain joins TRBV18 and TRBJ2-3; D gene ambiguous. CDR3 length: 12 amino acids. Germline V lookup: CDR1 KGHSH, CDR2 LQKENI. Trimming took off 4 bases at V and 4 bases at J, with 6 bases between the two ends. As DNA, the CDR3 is TGTGCCAGCTCACTCGTTTCAGATACGCAGTATTTT. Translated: CASSLVSDTQYF.

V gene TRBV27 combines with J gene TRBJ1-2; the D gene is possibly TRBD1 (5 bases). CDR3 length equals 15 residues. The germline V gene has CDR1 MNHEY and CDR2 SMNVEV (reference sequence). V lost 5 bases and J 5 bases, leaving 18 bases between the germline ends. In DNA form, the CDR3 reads TGTGCCAGCAGTCCCCGACAGCTCAAGACATATGGCTACACCTTC. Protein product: CASSPRQLKTYGYTF.

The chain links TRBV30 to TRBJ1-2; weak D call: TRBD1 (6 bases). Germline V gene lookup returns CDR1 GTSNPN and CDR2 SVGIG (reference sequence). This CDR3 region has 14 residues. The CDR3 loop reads CTSATGLARGGYTF. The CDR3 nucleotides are TGTACCTCTGCTACAGGGCTAGCTAGGGGTGGCTACACCTTC.

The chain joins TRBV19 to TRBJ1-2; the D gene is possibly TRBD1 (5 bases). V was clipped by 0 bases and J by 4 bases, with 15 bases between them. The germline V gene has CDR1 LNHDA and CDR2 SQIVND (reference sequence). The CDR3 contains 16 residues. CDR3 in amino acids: CASSIDLREIFYGYTF. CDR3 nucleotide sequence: TGTGCCAGTAGTATAGACCTCAGGGAAATCTTCTATGGCTACACCTTC.

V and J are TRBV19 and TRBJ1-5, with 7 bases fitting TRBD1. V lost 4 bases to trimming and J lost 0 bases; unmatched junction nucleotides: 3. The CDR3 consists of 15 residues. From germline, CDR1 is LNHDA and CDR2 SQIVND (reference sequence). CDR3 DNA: TGTGCCAGTAGTAAGGCAGGGGGTAGCAATCAGCCCCAGCATTTT. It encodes CASSKAGGSNQPQHF.

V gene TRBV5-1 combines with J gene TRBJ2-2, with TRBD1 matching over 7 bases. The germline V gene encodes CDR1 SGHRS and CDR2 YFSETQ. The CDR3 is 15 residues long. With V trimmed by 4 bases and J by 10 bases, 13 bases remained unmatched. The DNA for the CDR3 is TGCGCCAGCAGCCCTGGGAGACAGGGAGTAGAGGAGCTGTTTTTT. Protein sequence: CASSPGRQGVEELFF.

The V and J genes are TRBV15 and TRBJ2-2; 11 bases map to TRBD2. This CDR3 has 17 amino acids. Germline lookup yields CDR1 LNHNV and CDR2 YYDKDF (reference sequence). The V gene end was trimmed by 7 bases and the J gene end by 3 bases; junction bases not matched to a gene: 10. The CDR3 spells CATKITSGGGYTGELFF. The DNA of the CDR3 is TGTGCCACCAAGATTACTAGCGGGGGAGGGTACACCGGGGAGCTGTTTTTT.